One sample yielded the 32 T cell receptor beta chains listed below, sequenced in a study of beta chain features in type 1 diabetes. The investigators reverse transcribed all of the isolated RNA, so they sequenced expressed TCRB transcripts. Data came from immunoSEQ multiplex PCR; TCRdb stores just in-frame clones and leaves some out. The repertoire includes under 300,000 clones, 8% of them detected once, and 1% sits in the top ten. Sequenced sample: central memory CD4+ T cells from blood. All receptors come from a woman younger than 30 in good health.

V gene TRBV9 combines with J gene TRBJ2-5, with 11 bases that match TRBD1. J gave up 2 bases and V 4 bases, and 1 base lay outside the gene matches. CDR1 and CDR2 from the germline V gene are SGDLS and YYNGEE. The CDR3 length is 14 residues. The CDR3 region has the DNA TGTGCCAGCAGCTGGGACAGGGGGCAAGAGACCCAGTACTTC. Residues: CASSWDRGQETQYF. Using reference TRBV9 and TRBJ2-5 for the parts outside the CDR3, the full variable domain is DSGVTQTPKHLITATGQRVTLRCSPRSGDLSVYWYQQSLDQGLQFLIQYYNGEERAKGNILERFSAQQFPDLHSELNLSSLELGDSALYFCASSWDRGQETQYFGPGTRLLVL.

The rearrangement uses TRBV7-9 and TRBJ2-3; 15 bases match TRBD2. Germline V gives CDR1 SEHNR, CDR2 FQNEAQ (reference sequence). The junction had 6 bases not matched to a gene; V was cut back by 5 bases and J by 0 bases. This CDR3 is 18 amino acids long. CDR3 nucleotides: TGTGCCAGCAGCGACCCGGGACTAGCGGGGGGAAGCACAGATACGCAGTATTTT. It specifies CASSDPGLAGGSTDTQYF.

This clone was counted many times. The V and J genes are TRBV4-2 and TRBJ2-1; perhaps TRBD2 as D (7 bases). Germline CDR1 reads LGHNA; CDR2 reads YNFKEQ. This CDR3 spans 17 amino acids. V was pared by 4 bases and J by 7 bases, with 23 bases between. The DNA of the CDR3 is TGTGCCAGCAGCCCGGATATCCGGGGGGCCGGAATGAATGAGCAGTTCTTC. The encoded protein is CASSPDIRGAGMNEQFF.

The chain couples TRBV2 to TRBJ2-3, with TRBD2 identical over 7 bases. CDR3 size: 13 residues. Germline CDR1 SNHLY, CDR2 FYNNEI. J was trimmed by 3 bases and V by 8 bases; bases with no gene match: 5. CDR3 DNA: TGTGCCAGCGCAAGGGAGGGTACAGATACGCAGTATTTT. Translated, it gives CASAREGTDTQYF.

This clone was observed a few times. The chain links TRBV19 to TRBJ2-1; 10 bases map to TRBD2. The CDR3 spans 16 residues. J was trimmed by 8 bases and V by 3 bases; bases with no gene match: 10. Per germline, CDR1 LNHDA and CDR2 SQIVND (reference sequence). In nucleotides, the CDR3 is TGTGCCAGTAGTATTAAAGGGGGACTAGCGAGCGATGAGCAGTTCTTC. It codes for CASSIKGGLASDEQFF.

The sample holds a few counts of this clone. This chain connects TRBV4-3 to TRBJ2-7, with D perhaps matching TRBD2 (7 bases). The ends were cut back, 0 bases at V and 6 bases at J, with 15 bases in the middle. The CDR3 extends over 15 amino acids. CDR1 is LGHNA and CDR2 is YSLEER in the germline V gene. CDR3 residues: CASSQDRGGLREQYF. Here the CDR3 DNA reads TGCGCCAGCAGCCAAGATAGGGGGGGTTTACGCGAGCAGTACTTC.

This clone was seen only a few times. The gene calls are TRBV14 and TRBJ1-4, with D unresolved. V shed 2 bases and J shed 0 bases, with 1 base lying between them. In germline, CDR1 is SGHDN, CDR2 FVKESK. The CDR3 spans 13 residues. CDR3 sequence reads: CASSQSTNEKLFF. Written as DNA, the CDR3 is TGTGCCAGCAGCCAATCAACTAATGAAAAACTGTTTTTT.

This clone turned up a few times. For the CDR3, the DNA is TGTGCCAGCAGTGACGTGGATAGCACAGATACGCAGTATTTT. This translates into CASSDVDSTDTQYF. The gene calls are TRBV2 and TRBJ2-3; unclear D gene. Germline V gene lookup returns CDR1 SNHLY and CDR2 FYNNEI. The CDR3 runs 14 residues. V was clipped by 3 bases and J by 0 bases, with 7 bases between them.

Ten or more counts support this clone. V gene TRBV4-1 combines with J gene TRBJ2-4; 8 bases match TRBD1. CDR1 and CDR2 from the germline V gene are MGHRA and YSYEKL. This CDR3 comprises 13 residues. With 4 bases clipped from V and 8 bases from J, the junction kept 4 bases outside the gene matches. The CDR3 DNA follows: TGCGCCAGCAGCCGGGGACAGGACCACATTCAGTACTTC. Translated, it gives CASSRGQDHIQYF.

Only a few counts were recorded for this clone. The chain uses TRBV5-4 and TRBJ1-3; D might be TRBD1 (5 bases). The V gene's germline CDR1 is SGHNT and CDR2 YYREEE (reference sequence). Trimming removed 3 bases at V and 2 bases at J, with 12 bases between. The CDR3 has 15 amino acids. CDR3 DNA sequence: TGTGCCAGCAGCTCGACACAGGAGACTGGAAACACCATATATTTT. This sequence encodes CASSSTQETGNTIYF.

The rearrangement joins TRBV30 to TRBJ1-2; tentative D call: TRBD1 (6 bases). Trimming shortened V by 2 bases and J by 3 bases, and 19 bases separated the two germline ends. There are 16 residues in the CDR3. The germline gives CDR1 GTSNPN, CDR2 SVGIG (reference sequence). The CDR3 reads CAWSKAPGVSHYGYTF. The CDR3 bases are TGTGCCTGGAGTAAAGCCCCAGGGGTTTCTCACTATGGCTACACCTTC.

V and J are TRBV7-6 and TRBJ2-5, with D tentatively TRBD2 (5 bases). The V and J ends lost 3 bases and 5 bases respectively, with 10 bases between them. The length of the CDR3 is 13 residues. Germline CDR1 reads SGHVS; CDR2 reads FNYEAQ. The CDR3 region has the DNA TGTGCCAGCAGCTTGCGGTCGGGGGAGACCCAGTACTTC. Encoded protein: CASSLRSGETQYF.

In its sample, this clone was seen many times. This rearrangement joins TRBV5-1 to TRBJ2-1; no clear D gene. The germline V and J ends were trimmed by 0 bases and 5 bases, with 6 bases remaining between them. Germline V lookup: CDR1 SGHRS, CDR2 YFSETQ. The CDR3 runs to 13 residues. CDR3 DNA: TGCGCCAGCAGCTTGGGACCTAACAATGAGCAGTTCTTC. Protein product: CASSLGPNNEQFF.

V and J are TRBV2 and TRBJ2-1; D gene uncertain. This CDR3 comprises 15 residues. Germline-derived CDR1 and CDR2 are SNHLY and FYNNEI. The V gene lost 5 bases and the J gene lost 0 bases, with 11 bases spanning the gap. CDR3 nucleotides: TGTGCCAGCAGTTGGGCCCTAAGCTCCTACAATGAGCAGTTCTTC. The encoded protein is CASSWALSSYNEQFF.

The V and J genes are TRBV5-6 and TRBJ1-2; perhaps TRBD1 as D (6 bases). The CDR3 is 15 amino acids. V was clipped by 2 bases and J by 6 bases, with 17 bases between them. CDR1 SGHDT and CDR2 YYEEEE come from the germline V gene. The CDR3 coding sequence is TGTGCCAGCAGCTTTATCGCCAGGGGAAGCGATGGCTACACCTTC. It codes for CASSFIARGSDGYTF.

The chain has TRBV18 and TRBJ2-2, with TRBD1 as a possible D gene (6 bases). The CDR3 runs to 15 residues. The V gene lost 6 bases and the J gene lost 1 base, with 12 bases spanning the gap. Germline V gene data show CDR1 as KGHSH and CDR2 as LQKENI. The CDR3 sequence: CASSTGTLNTGELFF. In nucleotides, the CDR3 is TGTGCCAGCTCCACAGGGACACTGAACACCGGGGAGCTGTTTTTT.

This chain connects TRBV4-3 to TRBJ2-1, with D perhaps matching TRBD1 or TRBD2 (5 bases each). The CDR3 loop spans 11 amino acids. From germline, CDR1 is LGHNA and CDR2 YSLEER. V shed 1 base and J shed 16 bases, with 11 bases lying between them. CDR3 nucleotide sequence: TGCGCCAGCAGCCAAGGGGACCACCAATTCTTC. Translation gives CASSQGDHQFF.

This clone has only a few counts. CDR3: CASSPLWQGTNTGELFF. CDR3 bases: TGTGCCAGCAGCCCTCTATGGCAGGGGACGAACACCGGGGAGCTGTTTTTT. The rearrangement joins TRBV7-3 to TRBJ2-2, with D possibly TRBD1 on 6 matching bases. V lost 5 bases, J lost 0 bases, and 16 bases lay in between. Germline V lookup: CDR1 SGHTA, CDR2 FQGTGA. CDR3 size: 17 residues.

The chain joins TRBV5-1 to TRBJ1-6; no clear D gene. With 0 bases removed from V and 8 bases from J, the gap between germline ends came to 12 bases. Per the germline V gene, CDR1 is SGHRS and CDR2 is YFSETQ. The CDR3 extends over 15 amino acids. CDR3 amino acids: CASSLAPRIDSPLHF. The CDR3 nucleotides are TGCGCCAGCAGCTTGGCTCCCCGGATCGATTCACCCCTCCACTTT.

The CDR3 DNA reads TGCGCCAGCAGCCAAGCGCAGTCCTACAATGAGCAGTTCTTC. Protein product: CASSQAQSYNEQFF. The chain recombines TRBV4-3 with TRBJ2-1; D unclear. CDR1 and CDR2 (germline): LGHNA, YSLEER. Trimming stripped 1 base from V and 1 base from J, with 5 bases between. This CDR3 is 14 amino acids long.

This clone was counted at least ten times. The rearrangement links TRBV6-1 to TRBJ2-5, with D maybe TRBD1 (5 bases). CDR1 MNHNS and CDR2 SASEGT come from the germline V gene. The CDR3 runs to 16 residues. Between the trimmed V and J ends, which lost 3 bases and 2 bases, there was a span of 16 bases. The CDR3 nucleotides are TGTGCCAGCAGTGAGCTTTTGGGGCTCGTACAAGAGACCCAGTACTTC. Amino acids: CASSELLGLVQETQYF.

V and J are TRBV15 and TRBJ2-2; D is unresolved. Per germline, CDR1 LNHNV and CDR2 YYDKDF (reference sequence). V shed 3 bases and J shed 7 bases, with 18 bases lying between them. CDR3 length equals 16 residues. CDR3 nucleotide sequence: TGTGCCACCAGCAGGTCCTCGAGCACATTGGGCGGGGAGCTGTTTTTT. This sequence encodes CATSRSSSTLGGELFF.

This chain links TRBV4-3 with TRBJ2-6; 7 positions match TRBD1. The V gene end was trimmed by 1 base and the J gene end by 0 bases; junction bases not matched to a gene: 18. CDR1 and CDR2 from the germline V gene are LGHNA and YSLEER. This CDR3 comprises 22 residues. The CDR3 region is CASSQGRKGGESLFSGANVLTF. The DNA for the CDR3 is TGCGCCAGCAGCCAAGGGCGAAAAGGGGGCGAGTCCCTATTCTCTGGGGCCAACGTCCTGACTTTC.

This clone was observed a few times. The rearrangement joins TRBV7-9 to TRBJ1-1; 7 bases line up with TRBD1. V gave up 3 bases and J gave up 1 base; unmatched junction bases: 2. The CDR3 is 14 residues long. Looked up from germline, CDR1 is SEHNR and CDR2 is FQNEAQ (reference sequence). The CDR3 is CASSFSGGNTEAFF. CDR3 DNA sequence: TGTGCCAGCAGCTTTTCAGGGGGGAACACTGAAGCTTTCTTT. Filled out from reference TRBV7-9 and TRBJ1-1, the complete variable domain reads DTGVSQNPRHKITKRGQNVTFRCDPISEHNRLYWYRQTLGQGPEFLTYFQNEAQLEKSRLLSDRFSAERPKGSFSTLEIQRTEQGDSAMYLCASSFSGGNTEAFFGQGTRLTVV.

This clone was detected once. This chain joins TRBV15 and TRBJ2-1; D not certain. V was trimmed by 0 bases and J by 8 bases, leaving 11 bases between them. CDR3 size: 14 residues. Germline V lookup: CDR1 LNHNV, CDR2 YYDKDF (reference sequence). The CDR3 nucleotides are TGTGCCACCAGCAGAGATCTGGAGCTAGATGAGCAGTTCTTC. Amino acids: CATSRDLELDEQFF.

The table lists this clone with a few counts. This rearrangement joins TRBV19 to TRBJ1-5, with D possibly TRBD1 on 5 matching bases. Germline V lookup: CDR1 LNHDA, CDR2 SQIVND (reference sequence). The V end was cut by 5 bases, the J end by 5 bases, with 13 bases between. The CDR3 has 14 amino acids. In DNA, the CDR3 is TGTGCCAGTAGTGTCCGGGACGGTTATCAGCCCCAGCATTTT. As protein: CASSVRDGYQPQHF.

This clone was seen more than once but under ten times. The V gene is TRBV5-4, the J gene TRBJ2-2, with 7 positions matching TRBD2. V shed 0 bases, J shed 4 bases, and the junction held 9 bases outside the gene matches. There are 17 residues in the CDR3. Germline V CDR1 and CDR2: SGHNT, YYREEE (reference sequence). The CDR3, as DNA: TGTGCCAGCAGCTTGGATCAGCGGGACTATGTCACCGGGGAGCTGTTTTTT. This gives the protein CASSLDQRDYVTGELFF.

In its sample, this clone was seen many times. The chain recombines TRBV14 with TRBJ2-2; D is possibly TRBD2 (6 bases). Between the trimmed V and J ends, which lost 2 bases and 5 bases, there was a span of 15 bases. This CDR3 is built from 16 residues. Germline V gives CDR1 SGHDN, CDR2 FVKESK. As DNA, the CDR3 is TGTGCCAGCAGCCAATTGGGACTCCTGGGGACCGGGGAGCTGTTTTTT. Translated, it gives CASSQLGLLGTGELFF.

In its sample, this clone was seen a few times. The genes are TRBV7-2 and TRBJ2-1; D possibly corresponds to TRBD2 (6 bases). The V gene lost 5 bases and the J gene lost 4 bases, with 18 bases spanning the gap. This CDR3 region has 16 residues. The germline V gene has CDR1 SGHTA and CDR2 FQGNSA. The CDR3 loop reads CASSPWSGVVYNEQFF. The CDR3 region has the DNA TGTGCCAGCAGCCCCTGGTCGGGAGTGGTTTACAATGAGCAGTTCTTC.

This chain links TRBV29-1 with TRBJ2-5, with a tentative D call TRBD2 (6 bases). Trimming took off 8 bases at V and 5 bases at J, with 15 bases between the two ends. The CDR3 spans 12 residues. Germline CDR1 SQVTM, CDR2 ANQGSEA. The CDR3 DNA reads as TGCAGCCTAGCGTGGGGGGAGGAGACCCAGTACTTC. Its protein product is CSLAWGEETQYF.

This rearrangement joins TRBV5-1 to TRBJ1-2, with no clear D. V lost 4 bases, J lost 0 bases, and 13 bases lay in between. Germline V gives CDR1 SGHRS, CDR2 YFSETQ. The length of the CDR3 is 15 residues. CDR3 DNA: TGCGCCAGCAGCGCCCGGCGGGATACTAACTATGGCTACACCTTC. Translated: CASSARRDTNYGYTF.

CDR3 loop: CASSLTGRAHEQYV. CDR3 DNA: TGCGCCAGCAGCTTGACGGGCAGGGCCCACGAGCAGTACGTC. The chain combines TRBV5-1 with TRBJ2-7; D might be TRBD1 (5 bases). V lost 1 base and J lost 5, with 13 bases in between. Germline CDR1 and CDR2: SGHRS and YFSETQ. CDR3 length: 14 residues.